This T cell receptor (beta chain) derives from a study of T-cell reconstitution after alpha-beta-depleted transplantation in children. In regard to this clonotype: Its specificity is not known.

Construction of the TCRbeta library involved unique molecular identifiers. A single record per CDR3 protein comes from TCRdb applying MiXCR to the PCR reads. Of approximately 1,000,000 distinct CDR3 sequences listed, about 29% were seen once; the top ten hold roughly 27%. Study outcomes and limitations: Where alpha-beta T cells came from about two months after transplant was reportedly several hundred expanded graft clones. T-cell counts and diversity were attributed mostly to newly produced T cells one year after transplant. For some patients, TCRbeta diversity was high at day 60 because of recipient T cells and thymic progenitors that survived.

There are 18 residues in the CDR3. Trimming cost V 6 bases and J 0 bases; bases outside gene matches: 12. Germline CDR1 PRHDT, CDR2 FYEKMQ (reference sequence). The chain links TRBV13 to TRBJ2-2; 8 bases match TRBD1. The sequencing here drew on PBMCs, mostly from graft donor cells, taken 360 days after TCRalphabeta/CD19-depleted stem cell transplant. The clonotype comes from a boy in the first two years of life who had a stem cell transplant for SCID, so the T cells may come from the graft donor. The CDR3 here is CASRPGRGRIPNTGELFF. The CDR3 bases are TGTGCCAGCAGGCCCGGCAGGGGGCGTATACCGAACACCGGGGAGCTGTTTTTT.